Listed here is a single T cell receptor (beta chain). The data were taken from a study of T cell changes during pregnancy in multiple sclerosis. The CDR3 runs 12 residues. V dropped 4 bases and J dropped 4 bases, with 8 bases sitting between them. Germline CDR1 is SEHNR and CDR2 is FQNEAQ (reference sequence). Using immunoSEQ multiplex PCR, the repertoire was profiled, and TCRdb retains in-frame clones only, with some absent. The sample includes around 48,000 clones, roughly 90% of them seen just once. Material: CD8+ T cells from peripheral blood mononuclear cells, obtained before pregnancy. The chain employs TRBV7-9 and TRBJ2-7; weak D call: TRBD1 (5 bases). This sequence was found in a female donor with multiple sclerosis, enrolled in a pregnancy study. The CDR3 loop reads CASSSNRYEQYF. Here the CDR3 DNA reads TGTGCCAGCAGCTCCAACAGGTACGAGCAGTACTTC. The variable domain in full, completed from reference TRBV7-9 and TRBJ2-7, reads DTGVSQNPRHKITKRGQNVTFRCDPISEHNRLYWYRQTLGQGPEFLTYFQNEAQLEKSRLLSDRFSAERPKGSFSTLEIQRTEQGDSAMYLCASSSNRYEQYFGPGTRLTVT.